This T cell receptor beta chain appears in the sequencing data of a study of cytomegalovirus exposure and HLA in healthy donors. Study-level results: For most TCR sequences rarity was the rule, although some public TCRs occurred in many donors. Some TCR beta chains (roughly 150 of them) were listed as cytomegalovirus-associated. Reports credit the classifier with highly specific, highly sensitive diagnosis of cytomegalovirus status.

These donors were members of the roughly 120-subject validation cohort, a group separate from the approximately 680-subject first cohort. With respect to this clone: Its antigen is undetermined.

The protocol was immunoSEQ multiplex PCR, while the TCRdb copy is restricted to in-frame clones and leaves out a portion. The repertoire consists of 90,000 to 130,000 clones, with around 85% occurring once and the leading ten covering roughly 3%. The CDR3 covers 16 residues. Per the germline V gene, CDR1 is SNHLY and CDR2 is FYNNEI. Unmatched junction bases numbered 15, after V lost 6 bases and J lost 7 bases. The source material was PBMCs. This receptor was obtained from a young woman in good health and CMV-seronegative. V usage is TRBV2 and J usage is TRBJ2-1, with 7 nucleotides matching TRBD2. The CDR3 region is CASSSRAREFNNEQFF. For the CDR3, the DNA is TGTGCCAGCAGCTCGCGGGCGCGGGAGTTTAATAATGAGCAGTTCTTC.